Listed here are 26 T cell receptor beta chains from one sample, sequenced in a study of blood T cell repertoires in COVID-19. TCRdb keeps only in-frame clones here, not all; method: immunoSEQ multiplex PCR. The data hold hundreds of thousands of clones, with 85% observed a single time. The material sequenced was peripheral blood. The receptors stem from a woman younger than 30 with acute or convalescent COVID-19.

The J gene is TRBJ2-5, the V gene TRBV24-1; the match to TRBD2 covers 8 bases. CDR1 and CDR2 (germline): KGHDR, SFDVKD. V dropped 3 bases and J dropped 4; count of bases not matched to a gene: 9. This CDR3 spans 16 amino acids. CDR3: CATSDVPGGKGETQYF. The CDR3 nucleotides read TGTGCCACCAGTGATGTCCCGGGAGGGAAGGGAGAGACCCAGTACTTC.

The chain couples TRBV7-7 to TRBJ2-5, with 8 bases lining up with TRBD1. CDR1 SSHAT and CDR2 FNYEAQ come from the germline V gene (reference sequence). The CDR3 is 15 amino acids. V trimming: 5 bases; J trimming: 3 bases; junction bases outside the gene matches: 8. The CDR3 region has the DNA TGTGCCAGCAGCCCCAGGACAGGGACCGAAGAGACCCAGTACTTC. Translation: CASSPRTGTEETQYF.

This rearrangement joins TRBV6-5 to TRBJ1-4; 7 bases map to TRBD1. From germline, CDR1 is MNHEY and CDR2 SVGAGI. The CDR3 is made up of 14 amino acids. Unmatched junction bases numbered 7, after V lost 8 bases and J lost 4 bases. The chain's CDR3 is CASDRGLGNEKLFF. The CDR3 DNA reads TGTGCCAGCGATAGGGGGCTTGGTAATGAAAAACTGTTTTTT.

The chain is built from TRBV9 and TRBJ2-7; 7 bases map to TRBD2. Germline V gene sequence: CDR1 SGDLS, CDR2 YYNGEE. The CDR3 runs to 14 residues. V dropped 1 base and J dropped 3; count of bases not matched to a gene: 4. The CDR3, as DNA: TGTGCCAGCAGCGTACGGGGGGACCTCTACGAGCAGTACTTC. Its protein is CASSVRGDLYEQYF. Filled out from reference TRBV9 and TRBJ2-7, the complete variable domain reads DSGVTQTPKHLITATGQRVTLRCSPRSGDLSVYWYQQSLDQGLQFLIQYYNGEERAKGNILERFSAQQFPDLHSELNLSSLELGDSALYFCASSVRGDLYEQYFGPGTRLTVT.

The J gene is TRBJ1-2, the V gene TRBV14; 8 bases are shared with TRBD1. CDR1 is SGHDN, CDR2 FVKESK, per germline. The J segment lost 5 bases and the V segment lost 3 bases, leaving 8 bases of the junction unmatched. The CDR3 has 15 amino acids. The CDR3 DNA reads as TGTGCCAGCAGCCATGACGGACAGGGAGATTATGGCTACACCTTC. It codes for CASSHDGQGDYGYTF.

V gene TRBV30 combines with J gene TRBJ1-3; 9 positions agree with TRBD1. Trimming took 3 bases from V and 4 from J; bases not matched to a gene: 16. CDR1 is GTSNPN, CDR2 SVGIG, per germline (reference sequence). CDR3 size: 18 residues. CDR3 sequence (DNA): TGTGCCTGGAGGATAAACGTAGGCGGGGGGACAGGGGGAAACACCATATATTTT. Its protein product is CAWRINVGGGTGGNTIYF.

This chain connects TRBV5-1 to TRBJ1-5, with D possibly matching TRBD1 (5 bases). Per germline, CDR1 SGHRS and CDR2 YFSETQ. The CDR3 has 17 amino acids. V shed 2 bases and J shed 0 bases, with 15 bases lying between them. DNA of the CDR3: TGCGCCAGCAGCTTCCTTAGGGGCCCTTATAGCAATCAGCCCCAGCATTTT. This codes for CASSFLRGPYSNQPQHF. Together with reference TRBV5-1 and TRBJ1-5, the CDR3 gives the full variable domain: KAGVTQTPRYLIKTRGQQVTLSCSPISGHRSVSWYQQTPGQGLQFLFEYFSETQRNKGNFPGRFSGRQFSNSRSEMNVSTLELGDSALYLCASSFLRGPYSNQPQHFGDGTRLSIL.

On this clone itself: Within the sample, other DNA sequences also encode this same CDR3. The chain employs TRBV6-5 and TRBJ2-7; TRBD1 is a possible D gene (7 bases). The germline V gene has CDR1 MNHEY and CDR2 SVGAGI. This CDR3 region has 13 residues. Trimming cost V 6 bases and J 0 bases, with 9 bases left between them. CDR3 residues: CASRRDSSYEQYF. In DNA, the CDR3 is TGTGCCAGCAGGCGGGACAGCTCCTACGAGCAGTACTTC.

CDR3 DNA sequence: TGTGCCAGCAGTCCTAGCGGGGGTTACGAGCAGTACTTC. This gives the protein CASSPSGGYEQYF. The J gene is TRBJ2-7, the V gene TRBV6-4; 10 bases match TRBD2. Germline CDR1 MRHNA, CDR2 SNTAGT. The CDR3 extends over 13 amino acids. V was pared by 5 bases and J by 4 bases, with 2 bases of the junction left unmatched.

The chain employs TRBV9 and TRBJ2-1, with 7 bases that match TRBD2. V shed 0 bases and J 0 bases; nucleotides not matched to a gene: 6. The CDR3 length is 17 residues. The germline gives CDR1 SGDLS, CDR2 YYNGEE. The CDR3 sequence is CASSVGGRGNSYNEQFF. For the CDR3, the DNA is TGTGCCAGCAGCGTAGGCGGGCGGGGGAACTCCTACAATGAGCAGTTCTTC. Filled out from reference TRBV9 and TRBJ2-1, the complete variable domain reads DSGVTQTPKHLITATGQRVTLRCSPRSGDLSVYWYQQSLDQGLQFLIQYYNGEERAKGNILERFSAQQFPDLHSELNLSSLELGDSALYFCASSVGGRGNSYNEQFFGPGTRLTVL.

V gene TRBV9 combines with J gene TRBJ1-1; 7 nucleotides match TRBD1. Germline lookup yields CDR1 SGDLS and CDR2 YYNGEE. The CDR3 is 18 residues long. After removal of 0 bases from V and 4 bases from J, the junction contained 15 bases not matched to a gene. CDR3 amino acids: CASSVEVQGERSRTEAFF. The CDR3 DNA follows: TGTGCCAGCAGCGTAGAAGTGCAGGGGGAAAGGTCGCGCACTGAAGCTTTCTTT.

The CDR3 nucleotides read TGTGCCAGCAGCTTAGGCGGGGGGGCTGGCGATACGCAGTATTTT. As protein: CASSLGGGAGDTQYF. J is TRBJ2-3 and V is TRBV7-8, with TRBD2 identical over 9 bases. Unmatched junction bases numbered 5, after V lost 1 base and J lost 6 bases. The germline gives CDR1 SGHVS, CDR2 FQNEAQ. This CDR3 spans 15 amino acids.

J is TRBJ2-5 and V is TRBV5-6; 8 nucleotides match TRBD1. The ends lost 6 bases at V and 3 bases at J; junction bases unmatched: 13. The CDR3 loop spans 16 amino acids. Germline CDR1 SGHDT, CDR2 YYEEEE. The CDR3 loop is CASIQRTGRFEETQYF. CDR3 nucleotide sequence: TGTGCCAGCATCCAAAGGACAGGGAGGTTCGAAGAGACCCAGTACTTC.

About this clone: Distinct nucleotide sequences in the sample also encode this CDR3. V gene TRBV30 combines with J gene TRBJ2-2, with D maybe TRBD1 (6 bases). Germline V gives CDR1 GTSNPN, CDR2 SVGIG (reference sequence). With 0 bases removed from V and 5 bases from J, the gap between germline ends came to 10 bases. The CDR3 loop spans 14 amino acids. The CDR3: CAWSVGRGTGELFF. The CDR3, as DNA: TGTGCCTGGAGTGTAGGCAGGGGAACCGGGGAGCTGTTTTTT. The whole variable domain, remainder taken from reference TRBV30 and TRBJ2-2, is SQTIHQWPATLVQPVGSPLSLECTVEGTSNPNLYWYRQAAGRGLQLLFYSVGIGQISSEVPQNLSASRPQDRQFILSSKKLLLSDSGFYLCAWSVGRGTGELFFGEGSRLTVL.

The CDR3, as DNA: TGTGCCAGCACCGCGGGAGGGGGTTTGAATCAGCCCCAGCATTTT. Encoded protein: CASTAGGGLNQPQHF. The chain joins TRBV6-6 to TRBJ1-5, with D perhaps matching TRBD1 (6 bases). There are 15 residues in the CDR3. V was shortened by 7 bases and J by 4 bases, with 17 bases between the two germline ends. Germline CDR1 is MNHNY and CDR2 is SVGAGI (reference sequence).

The rearrangement uses TRBV19 and TRBJ1-2; 7 positions match TRBD1. Germline values: CDR1 LNHDA, CDR2 SQIVND (reference sequence). The CDR3 contains 13 residues. Unmatched junction bases numbered 7, after V lost 4 bases and J lost 8 bases. In DNA, the CDR3 is TGTGCCAGTAGTAGGGACAGCAGAGGAGGCTACACCTTC. It translates to CASSRDSRGGYTF. The variable domain in full, with the rest retrieved from reference TRBV19 and TRBJ1-2, is DGGITQSPKYLFRKEGQNVTLSCEQNLNHDAMYWYRQDPGQGLRLIYYSQIVNDFQKGDIAEGYSVSREKKESFPLTVTSAQKNPTAFYLCASSRDSRGGYTFGSGTRLTVV.

This clone has more than one count but fewer than ten. The rearrangement links TRBV27 to TRBJ1-6; a weak D match, TRBD1 (6 bases). CDR3 length: 17 amino acids. The V gene lost 4 bases and the J gene lost 6 bases, with 19 bases spanning the gap. The germline V gene has CDR1 MNHEY and CDR2 SMNVEV (reference sequence). The DNA for the CDR3 is TGTGCCAGCAGTTACCAGGGGCAGGGGTACCGTAATTCACCCCTCCACTTT. Its translation is CASSYQGQGYRNSPLHF.

The chain joins TRBV9 to TRBJ2-1; 7 bases map to TRBD1. Trimming took 0 bases from V and 0 from J; bases not matched to a gene: 3. The V gene's germline CDR1 is SGDLS and CDR2 YYNGEE. This CDR3 spans 16 amino acids. CDR3 in amino acids: CASSVETGFSYNEQFF. The CDR3 nucleotides are TGTGCCAGCAGCGTAGAGACAGGGTTCTCCTACAATGAGCAGTTCTTC.

The rearrangement links TRBV5-1 to TRBJ1-2; 8 nucleotides align to TRBD1. In germline, CDR1 is SGHRS, CDR2 YFSETQ. The V segment lost 4 bases and the J segment 4 bases; nucleotides outside the gene matches: 6. The length of the CDR3 is 14 residues. CDR3 sequence reads: CASSPRQGTYGYTF. The CDR3 DNA reads TGCGCCAGCAGCCCCCGACAGGGGACCTATGGCTACACCTTC. The complete variable domain, with remaining parts taken from reference TRBV5-1 and TRBJ1-2, reads KAGVTQTPRYLIKTRGQQVTLSCSPISGHRSVSWYQQTPGQGLQFLFEYFSETQRNKGNFPGRFSGRQFSNSRSEMNVSTLELGDSALYLCASSPRQGTYGYTFGSGTRLTVV.

The V call is TRBV9, the J call TRBJ1-1; perhaps TRBD1 as D (5 bases). Germline V CDR1 and CDR2: SGDLS, YYNGEE. The CDR3 has 14 residues. Trimming removed 2 bases from V and 1 base from J, with 9 bases in between. CDR3 coding DNA: TGTGCCAGCAGCGTCCAGACAGCGAACACTGAAGCTTTCTTT. Amino acids: CASSVQTANTEAFF.

V and J are TRBV30 and TRBJ1-1; D remains ambiguous. CDR3 length equals 13 residues. Trimming removed 3 bases at V and 0 bases at J, with 8 bases between. The germline V gene has CDR1 GTSNPN and CDR2 SVGIG (reference sequence). The CDR3, as DNA: TGTGCCTGGAGGGCATCCTTGAACACTGAAGCTTTCTTT. As protein: CAWRASLNTEAFF.

This clone showed up many times. The chain joins TRBV12-3 or TRBV12-4 to TRBJ1-1, with unresolved D. There are 13 residues in the CDR3. Deletions cut 1 base from V and 5 bases from J, with 8 bases between. CDR3 DNA: TGTGCCAGCAGTTTAGGACTTGGAACTGAAGCTTTCTTT. Its translation is CASSLGLGTEAFF.

The chain employs TRBV28 and TRBJ1-1; TRBD1 matches 7 bases. J lost 6 bases, V lost 5 bases, and 3 bases had no gene match. CDR1 is MDHEN, CDR2 SYDVKM, per germline. The CDR3 has 12 amino acids. CDR3 loop: CASSRRGAEAFF. CDR3 bases: TGTGCCAGCAGTCGCAGGGGGGCTGAAGCTTTCTTT.

This CDR3 reads CASSQGLAGGQETQYF. The CDR3 DNA follows: TGTGCCAGCAGCCAAGGACTAGCGGGGGGGCAAGAGACCCAGTACTTC. V and J are TRBV7-9 and TRBJ2-5; TRBD2 matches at 15 bases. The germline V gene has CDR1 SEHNR and CDR2 FQNEAQ (reference sequence). V was pared by 5 bases and J by 2 bases, with 3 bases of the junction left unmatched. The CDR3 is 16 residues long.

The gene calls are TRBV11-2 and TRBJ1-2, with a weak D call TRBD1 (6 bases). Germline CDR1 is SGHAT and CDR2 is FQNNGV. Trimming removed 4 bases at V and 3 bases at J, with 6 bases between. This CDR3 contains 12 residues. CDR3 DNA sequence: TGTGCCAGCAGCTCAGGGGACTATGGCTACACCTTC. Amino acid sequence: CASSSGDYGYTF.

This clone was detected only once. The identical CDR3 is also encoded by other nucleotide sequences in the sample. V usage is TRBV9 and J usage is TRBJ2-6, with a possible D match to TRBD1 (5 bases). The germline CDR1 and CDR2 sequences are SGDLS and YYNGEE. The V end was cut by 3 bases, the J end by 1 base, with 5 bases between. The CDR3 runs to 14 residues. CDR3 region: CASSAGSGANVLTF. DNA of the CDR3: TGTGCCAGCAGCGCAGGGTCTGGGGCCAACGTCCTGACTTTC.